This T cell receptor (beta chain) was documented in a study of CD8+ T cells in alopecia areata. After removal of 6 bases from V and 6 bases from J, the junction contained 7 bases not matched to a gene. Germline lookup yields CDR1 SQVTM and CDR2 ANQGSEA. The CDR3 has 12 amino acids. The sequencing template was cDNA reverse transcribed from extracted RNA. Libraries were prepared by immunoSEQ multiplex PCR; TCRdb keeps only in-frame clonotypes and omits some of them. The top ten hold roughly 10% of the sample, which has approximately 180,000 clones, approximately 65% seen once. The material was CD8+ T cells sorted from blood, obtained at week 0. The chain employs TRBV29-1 and TRBJ1-2, with 7 bases identical to TRBD1. The sequence derives from a human donor with alopecia areata. CDR3 loop: CSVTGVEDGYTF. For the CDR3, the DNA is TGCAGCGTCACAGGGGTGGAGGATGGCTACACCTTC. The full variable domain, with the rest looked up from reference TRBV29-1 and TRBJ1-2, is SAVISQKPSRDICQRGTSLTIQCQVDSQVTMMFWYRQQPGQSLTLIATANQGSEATYESGFVIDKFPISRPNLTFSTLTVSNMSPEDSSIYLCSVTGVEDGYTFGSGTRLTVV.